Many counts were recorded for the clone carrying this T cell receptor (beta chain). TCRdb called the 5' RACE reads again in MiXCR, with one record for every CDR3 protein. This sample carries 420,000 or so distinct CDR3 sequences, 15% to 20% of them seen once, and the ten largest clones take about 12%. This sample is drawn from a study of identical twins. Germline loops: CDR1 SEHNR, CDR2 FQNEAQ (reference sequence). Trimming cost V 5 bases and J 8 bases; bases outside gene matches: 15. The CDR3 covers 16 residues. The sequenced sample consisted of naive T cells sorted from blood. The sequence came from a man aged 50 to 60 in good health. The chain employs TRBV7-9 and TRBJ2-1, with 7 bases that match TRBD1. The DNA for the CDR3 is TGTGCCAGCAGCCTAACAGGGGTTCGTCTGAATCATGAGCAGTTCTTC. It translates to CASSLTGVRLNHEQFF.